The 9 T cell receptor beta chains presented below share a single source sample, sequenced in a study of CD8 T cells in Susac syndrome. A quantity of about 0.5 to 1 ug RNA underwent reverse transcription using random hexamers. TCRdb ran MiXCR on the immunoSEQ multiplex PCR reads and lists one entry per CDR3 protein. The table has under 150,000 distinct CDR3 sequences, under 97% seen once. The sequencing sample was made of CD4+ T cells from PBMCs. These receptors all stem from a human donor with Susac syndrome.

This clonotype has only a few counts. The CDR3 bases are TGTGCCAGCAGTCCATTGTACCAAGAGACCCAGTACTTC. As protein: CASSPLYQETQYF. The chain is built from TRBV2 and TRBJ2-5, with unresolved D. The V end lost 5 bases, the J end lost 0 bases, and 7 bases lay between the germline ends. This CDR3 region has 13 residues. Germline V gives CDR1 SNHLY, CDR2 FYNNEI.

The chain joins TRBV29-1 to TRBJ2-3; D remains unclear. The CDR3 has 13 residues. CDR1 and CDR2 (germline): SQVTM, ANQGSEA. V shed 6 bases and J shed 2 bases, with 12 bases lying between them. This CDR3 is CSVSATNTDTQYF. DNA of the CDR3: TGCAGCGTCAGTGCGACGAACACAGATACGCAGTATTTT.

V gene TRBV2 combines with J gene TRBJ2-3; no clear D. Between the trimmed V and J ends, which lost 8 bases and 8 bases, there was a span of 17 bases. This CDR3 contains 13 residues. CDR1 SNHLY and CDR2 FYNNEI come from the germline V gene. The CDR3 region is CASHGVGRGTQYF. The CDR3 DNA is TGTGCCAGCCACGGCGTCGGGCGAGGTACGCAGTATTTT.

V and J are TRBV15 and TRBJ2-7; D unresolved. Trimming shortened V by 0 bases and J by 3 bases, and 6 bases separated the two germline ends. This CDR3 is built from 13 residues. The germline gives CDR1 LNHNV, CDR2 YYDKDF (reference sequence). Here the CDR3 DNA reads TGTGCCACCAGCAGAGATAGGAGCTACGAGCAGTACTTC. Protein: CATSRDRSYEQYF.

This chain uses TRBV15 with TRBJ1-1, with D possibly matching TRBD1 (6 bases). The CDR3 totals 15 residues. V was pared by 3 bases and J by 5 bases, with 16 bases between. Germline CDR1 reads LNHNV; CDR2 reads YYDKDF (reference sequence). The CDR3 DNA is TGTGCCACCAGCAGTAATCGGGACACGGCGACTGAAGCTTTCTTT. It is translated as CATSSNRDTATEAFF.

This clonotype is a singleton in its sample. CDR3 nucleotide sequence: TGTGCCAGCAGCTTGGACAGGGTTAATCTTCTGTTTTTT. Amino acid sequence: CASSLDRVNLLFF. The V call is TRBV7-8, the J call TRBJ1-4, with 8 bases aligning to TRBD1. The CDR3 loop spans 13 amino acids. V was clipped by 3 bases and J by 14 bases; unmatched bases: 8. Germline V gives CDR1 SGHVS, CDR2 FQNEAQ.

This chain uses TRBV20-1 with TRBJ2-3; 10 positions match TRBD1. The CDR3 contains 14 residues. Unmatched junction bases numbered 15, after V lost 5 bases and J lost 13 bases. CDR1 is DFQATT and CDR2 is SNEGSKA in the germline V gene (reference sequence). The chain's CDR3 is CSAGDRGRSLGEYF. Here the CDR3 DNA reads TGCAGTGCTGGCGACAGGGGGCGGTCCCTCGGGGAGTATTTT.

The chain carries TRBV20-1 and TRBJ1-4; the D is unclear. Germline V CDR1 and CDR2: DFQATT, SNEGSKA (reference sequence). V was pared by 1 base and J by 4 bases, with 7 bases between. This CDR3 spans 13 amino acids. CDR3 residues: CSARVQINEKLFF. The CDR3 DNA follows: TGCAGTGCTAGAGTACAGATTAATGAAAAACTGTTTTTT.

V gene TRBV7-2 combines with J gene TRBJ1-5, with a weak D call TRBD1 (6 bases). The V gene's germline CDR1 is SGHTA and CDR2 FQGNSA. Trimming removed 5 bases from V and 0 bases from J, with 8 bases in between. CDR3 length: 14 residues. CDR3 residues: CASSGQISNQPQHF. The CDR3 DNA sequence: TGTGCCAGCAGCGGACAGATTAGCAATCAGCCCCAGCATTTT.